Below are 14 T cell receptor beta chains sequenced from a single sample in a study of T cell responses to AZD1222 COVID-19 vaccine. The method was immunoSEQ multiplex PCR; TCRdb's version includes in-frame clones alone and lacks a portion of them. The sample contains around 100,000 clones, about 90% of which appear only once. Here the sequenced sample was peripheral blood, taken on day 0 of AZD1222 vaccination. These receptors all stem from an adult in good health.

The chain carries TRBV27 and TRBJ2-1; 7 nucleotides agree with TRBD1. This CDR3 spans 18 amino acids. Germline V gene lookup returns CDR1 MNHEY and CDR2 SMNVEV (reference sequence). V shed 0 bases, J shed 10 bases, and the junction held 18 bases outside the gene matches. The chain's CDR3 is CASSLSVFLTGPLHEQFF. For the CDR3, the DNA is TGTGCCAGCAGTTTATCGGTTTTTTTGACAGGGCCCCTTCACGAGCAGTTCTTC.

This rearrangement joins TRBV5-1 to TRBJ1-1; D uncertain. V gave up 4 bases and J gave up 0 bases, with 10 bases separating them. The CDR3 loop spans 14 amino acids. Germline V gene data show CDR1 as SGHRS and CDR2 as YFSETQ. The CDR3: CASSTNSMNTEAFF. The DNA for the CDR3 is TGCGCCAGCAGCACCAATAGCATGAACACTGAAGCTTTCTTT.

J is TRBJ1-2 and V is TRBV28; 10 bases align to TRBD1. This CDR3 comprises 14 residues. CDR1 MDHEN and CDR2 SYDVKM come from the germline V gene. J lost 6 bases, V lost 5 bases, and 6 bases had no gene match. The CDR3 sequence: CASSRQGADHGYTF. The CDR3 nucleotides read TGTGCCAGCAGTCGACAGGGGGCGGATCATGGCTACACCTTC.

In this sample, this clone turned up a few times. The DNA of the CDR3 is TGTGCCAGCAGTTCCCGACAGGGGGCGCGTTCACCCCTCCACTTT. Encoded protein: CASSSRQGARSPLHF. The V and J genes are TRBV6-7 and TRBJ1-6, with TRBD1 matching 10 bases. TRBV6-7 is treated as an ORF (open reading frame) with a function not yet certain. CDR3 length equals 15 residues. V lost 4 bases and J lost 9; bases outside the gene matches: 6.

This clone was detected a few times. The rearrangement links TRBV10-3 to TRBJ2-7, with 7 nucleotides matching TRBD1. Germline V gives CDR1 ENHRY, CDR2 SYGVKD. With V trimmed by 9 bases and J by 4 bases, 3 bases remained unmatched. The CDR3 is made up of 11 amino acids. CDR3 loop: CAISQGYEQYF. The DNA of the CDR3 is TGTGCCATTTCACAGGGGTACGAGCAGTACTTC.

V gene TRBV5-4 combines with J gene TRBJ1-1; perhaps TRBD1 as D (5 bases). V was shortened by 0 bases and J by 0 bases, with 9 bases between the two germline ends. The CDR3 extends over 15 amino acids. Germline V gene lookup returns CDR1 SGHNT and CDR2 YYREEE (reference sequence). In DNA form, the CDR3 reads TGTGCCAGCAGCTTGGGGGGGACGGTGAACACTGAAGCTTTCTTT. This gives the protein CASSLGGTVNTEAFF.

In this sample, this clone turned up a few times. The chain links TRBV28 to TRBJ1-2; 7 positions agree with TRBD1. V was clipped by 6 bases and J by 2 bases; unmatched bases: 6. CDR1 and CDR2 (germline): MDHEN, SYDVKM. The CDR3 runs 14 residues. CDR3 region: CASRLGGANYGYTF. The DNA of the CDR3 is TGTGCCAGCAGGTTAGGGGGCGCGAACTATGGCTACACCTTC.

This rearrangement joins TRBV28 to TRBJ2-4; 7 bases map to TRBD2. CDR3 size: 14 residues. Germline V CDR1 and CDR2: MDHEN, SYDVKM. J was trimmed by 4 bases and V by 5 bases; bases with no gene match: 5. The CDR3 DNA reads as TGTGCCAGCAGTCCCGGGGGGTTAAAAAACATTCAGTACTTC. The encoded protein is CASSPGGLKNIQYF.

V gene TRBV28 combines with J gene TRBJ2-3; 10 nucleotides match TRBD1. J was trimmed by 3 bases and V by 3 bases; bases with no gene match: 9. Germline lookup yields CDR1 MDHEN and CDR2 SYDVKM. The CDR3 has 17 amino acids. The CDR3: CASSFSGLGQGTDTQYF. The CDR3 coding sequence is TGTGCCAGCAGTTTCTCAGGATTGGGACAGGGGACAGATACGCAGTATTTT.

The rearrangement uses TRBV7-6 and TRBJ2-2; 9 bases are a match to TRBD2. Germline V gives CDR1 SGHVS, CDR2 FNYEAQ. This CDR3 has 16 residues. V lost 5 bases, J lost 5 bases, and 9 bases stayed unmatched. Here the CDR3 DNA reads TGTGCCAGCAGCCTACGCCCGACTAGCGGTACCGGGGAGCTGTTTTTT. Protein product: CASSLRPTSGTGELFF.

This chain uses TRBV6-2 or TRBV6-3 with TRBJ2-3; no reliable D call. The CDR3 spans 14 residues. CDR1 and CDR2 from the germline V gene are MNHEY and SVGEGT. V lost 0 bases to trimming and J lost 4 bases, with 8 bases between them. This CDR3 is CASSYSNRADTQYF. Written as DNA, the CDR3 is TGTGCCAGCAGTTACTCGAATCGGGCAGATACGCAGTATTTT.

The chain is built from TRBV9 and TRBJ1-3; D is ambiguous. V lost 3 bases and J 0 bases, leaving 16 bases between the germline ends. The CDR3 totals 17 residues. Germline CDR1 is SGDLS and CDR2 is YYNGEE. The CDR3 DNA sequence: TGTGCCAGCAGCGCCGAACCGGGAGCCGCCTCTGGAAACACCATATATTTT. Protein: CASSAEPGAASGNTIYF.

V gene TRBV12-3 or TRBV12-4 combines with J gene TRBJ2-2; 7 bases agree with TRBD2. The CDR3 has 13 amino acids. V dropped 6 bases and J dropped 6; count of bases not matched to a gene: 4. The chain's CDR3 is CASSLGGAGELFF. Written as DNA, the CDR3 is TGTGCCAGCAGCCTGGGGGGGGCCGGGGAGCTGTTTTTT.

The gene calls are TRBV5-1 and TRBJ2-3, with 7 bases fitting TRBD2. V gave up 2 bases and J gave up 3 bases; unmatched junction bases: 9. The CDR3 extends over 16 amino acids. CDR1 and CDR2 (germline): SGHRS, YFSETQ. This CDR3 is CASSFNPTSETDTQYF. The DNA for the CDR3 is TGCGCCAGCAGCTTCAACCCTACTAGCGAGACAGATACGCAGTATTTT.